This T cell receptor (beta chain) stems from a study of T cell responses to AZD1222 COVID-19 vaccine. Study findings and constraints: All repertoire sampling was performed exclusively after the peak T cell response.

The method was immunoSEQ multiplex PCR; TCRdb's version includes in-frame clones alone and lacks a portion of them. This repertoire shows some 170,000 clones, around nine tenths found once; its top ten account for 1.5% to 2%. Trimming pared 4 bases from V and 6 bases from J, leaving 12 bases between. The CDR3 length is 13 residues. CDR1 is SGHDN, CDR2 FVKESK, per germline. About this clone itself: The target antigen is unknown.

The TCR originated in an adult in good health. The specimen was peripheral blood, collected on day 0 of AZD1222 vaccination. The chain has TRBV14 and TRBJ1-2, with D perhaps TRBD1 (5 bases). CDR3 DNA: TGTGCCAGCAGCCCCCGGCCAGGGAATGGCTACACCTTC. It encodes CASSPRPGNGYTF. The full variable domain, its missing parts supplied by reference TRBV14 and TRBJ1-2, is EAGVTQFPSHSVIEKGQTVTLRCDPISGHDNLYWYRRVMGKEIKFLLHFVKESKQDESGMPNNRFLAERTGGTYSTLKVQPAELEDSGVYFCASSPRPGNGYTFGSGTRLTVV.